Below, one TCR beta chain is given with its context. From germline, CDR1 is SGHDT and CDR2 YYEEEE. This CDR3 has 15 residues. Trimming removed 4 bases from V and 2 bases from J, with 12 bases in between. The data were taken from a study of cytomegalovirus exposure and HLA in healthy donors. Method: immunoSEQ multiplex PCR; TCRdb's copy keeps in-frame clones and lacks some. Among tens of thousands of clones listed, 92% were seen once. Sequencing was done on a sample of PBMCs. The gene calls are TRBV5-6 and TRBJ2-2; possibly TRBD1 for D (7 bases). This receptor was obtained from a man between 18 and 29 years old in good health and CMV-seronegative. CDR3 residues: CASSPGGFNTGELFF. In nucleotides, the CDR3 is TGTGCCAGCAGCCCAGGGGGGTTTAACACCGGGGAGCTGTTTTTT.